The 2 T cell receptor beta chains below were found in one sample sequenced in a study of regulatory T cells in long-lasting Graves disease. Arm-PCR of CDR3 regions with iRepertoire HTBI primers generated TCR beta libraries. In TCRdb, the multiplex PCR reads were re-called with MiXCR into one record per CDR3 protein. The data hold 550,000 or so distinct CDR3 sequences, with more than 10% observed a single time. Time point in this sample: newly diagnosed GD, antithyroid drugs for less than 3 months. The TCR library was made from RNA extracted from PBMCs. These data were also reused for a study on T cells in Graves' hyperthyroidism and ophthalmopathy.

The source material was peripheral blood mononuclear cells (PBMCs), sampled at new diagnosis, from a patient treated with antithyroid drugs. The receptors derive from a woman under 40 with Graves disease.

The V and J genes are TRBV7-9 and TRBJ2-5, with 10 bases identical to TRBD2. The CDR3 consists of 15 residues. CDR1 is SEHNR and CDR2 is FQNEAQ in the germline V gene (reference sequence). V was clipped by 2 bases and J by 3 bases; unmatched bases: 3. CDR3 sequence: CASSLLAGAEETQYF. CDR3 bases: TGTGCCAGCAGCTTACTAGCGGGAGCGGAAGAGACCCAGTACTTC.

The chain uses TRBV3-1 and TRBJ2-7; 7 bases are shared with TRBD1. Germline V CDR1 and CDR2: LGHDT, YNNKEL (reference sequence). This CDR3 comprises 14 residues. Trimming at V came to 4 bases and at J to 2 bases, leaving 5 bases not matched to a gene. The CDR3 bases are TGTGCCAGCAGCCCCTGGGACAGAACCTACGAGCAGTACTTC. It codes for CASSPWDRTYEQYF.